One sample yielded the 14 T cell receptor beta chains listed below, sequenced in a study of spatial heterogeneity in lung cancer. Time point described: sample taken at primary tumor resection. Sequencing of whole RNA from tumor, nontumor lung or frozen PBMC involved no sorting. Via MiXCR, TCRdb re-called the 5' RACE reads, giving one row per CDR3 protein. The sample includes around 13,000 distinct CDR3 sequences, roughly 5.2% of them seen just once. This material consisted of lung tumor tissue, taken at surgery. The receptors shown here come from a human donor with early-stage non-small cell lung cancer.

This clonotype came up many times. As an off-target read in a library built for alpha chains, this beta chain has a frequency of little significance. The chain uses TRBV9 and TRBJ2-3; 9 positions agree with TRBD2. Germline loops: CDR1 SGDLS, CDR2 YYNGEE. Trimming cost V 3 bases and J 2 bases; bases outside gene matches: 7. The CDR3 length is 16 residues. DNA of the CDR3: TGTGCCAGCAGCGGGGGGACTAGCTTCTACACAGATACGCAGTATTTT. As protein: CASSGGTSFYTDTQYF.

In its sample, this clonotype was seen many times. This beta chain appears as a stray read in a library generated for alpha chains; its size is not informative. The chain has TRBV20-1 and TRBJ2-7; weak D call: TRBD1 (5 bases). Germline V gene lookup returns CDR1 DFQATT and CDR2 SNEGSKA (reference sequence). CDR3 length: 15 residues. V lost 3 bases to trimming and J lost 6 bases, with 21 bases between them. The CDR3 region is CSARSIRAGPVEQYF. The CDR3 bases are TGCAGTGCTAGGTCCATTCGGGCAGGGCCCGTCGAGCAGTACTTC.

This clonotype was seen at least ten times. Because this beta chain is a stray read in a library intended to capture alpha chains, its abundance should not be given much weight. The chain combines TRBV6-2 or TRBV6-3 with TRBJ2-1, with unresolved D. Germline assignment: CDR1 MNHEY and CDR2 SVGEGT. The CDR3 covers 13 residues. The ends were cut back, 7 bases at V and 6 bases at J, with 13 bases in the middle. The CDR3 nucleotides read TGTGCCAGCACCGTTACATGGGGCAATGAGCAGTTCTTC. As protein: CASTVTWGNEQFF.

This clonotype was detected many times. This beta chain came through as a stray read in a library set up for alpha chains, and its size says little. The chain is built from TRBV20-1 and TRBJ1-4; no definite D call. Deletions cut 3 bases from V and 0 bases from J, with 5 bases between. Germline loops: CDR1 DFQATT, CDR2 SNEGSKA (reference sequence). This CDR3 has 13 amino acids. CDR3 nucleotides: TGCAGTGCTAGTTGGCCAACTAATGAAAAACTGTTTTTT. Protein sequence: CSASWPTNEKLFF.

At least ten counts were recorded for this clonotype. The library was designed around alpha chains, so this beta chain is a stray read whose abundance carries little weight. The chain is built from TRBV7-2 and TRBJ2-7; TRBD1 is a possible D gene (6 bases). The CDR3 is 15 amino acids. Germline V gene lookup returns CDR1 SGHTA and CDR2 FQGNSA. V was shortened by 4 bases and J by 3 bases, with 16 bases between the two germline ends. In DNA form, the CDR3 reads TGTGCCAGCAGCTCGCTAGGGGGTGTAAGCTACGAGCAGTACTTC. The encoded protein is CASSSLGGVSYEQYF.

This clonotype was found many times. Since the library was made to target alpha chains, this beta chain is a stray read and its abundance is not meaningful. This chain links TRBV7-3 with TRBJ2-3, with TRBD1 as a possible D gene (6 bases). The CDR3 is made up of 15 amino acids. Looked up from germline, CDR1 is SGHTA and CDR2 is FQGTGA. V lost 4 bases and J 4 bases, leaving 15 bases between the germline ends. The CDR3 reads CASSSRGQIADTQYF. The CDR3 DNA reads TGTGCCAGCAGCTCACGTGGACAGATCGCAGATACGCAGTATTTT.

In its sample, this clonotype was seen many times. This beta chain is an off-target read within a library intended for alpha chains, so its frequency means little. This chain joins TRBV12-3 or TRBV12-4 and TRBJ1-2, with no clear D. This CDR3 has 13 amino acids. V lost 2 bases and J lost 8, with 12 bases in between. The CDR3 DNA reads TGTGCCAGCAGTTTACGCCCTACGCAGGGCTACACCTTC. Encoded protein: CASSLRPTQGYTF.

Many counts were recorded for this clonotype. At one end, the junction sequence differs from germline, possibly due to a read error. The library was built for alpha chains, so this beta chain is an off-target read and its size means little. In nucleotides, the CDR3 is TGTGCCAACAGTAGGGGACAGGGGGTCATGGGTGAGCAGTTCTTC. This gives the protein CANSRGQGVMGEQFF. The chain is built from TRBV12-3 or TRBV12-4 and TRBJ2-1, with 11 bases matching TRBD1. The length of the CDR3 is 15 residues.

This clonotype was observed at least ten times. Since it is a stray read in a library aimed at alpha chains, this beta chain has a size that is not meaningful. The chain is built from TRBV14 and TRBJ1-6, with D possibly matching TRBD1 (5 bases). Germline V gene data show CDR1 as SGHDN and CDR2 as FVKESK. This CDR3 region has 15 residues. Between the trimmed V and J ends, which lost 4 bases and 10 bases, there was a span of 17 bases. The CDR3 loop reads CASSLGAFGRSPLHF. The CDR3 nucleotides read TGTGCCAGCAGCCTCGGGGCCTTTGGGAGATCACCCCTCCACTTT. Complete variable domain (other parts from reference TRBV14 and TRBJ1-6): EAGVTQFPSHSVIEKGQTVTLRCDPISGHDNLYWYRRVMGKEIKFLLHFVKESKQDESGMPNNRFLAERTGGTYSTLKVQPAELEDSGVYFCASSLGAFGRSPLHFGNGTRLTVT.

This clonotype was seen ten or more times. This beta chain turned up in a library designed for alpha chains; as an off-target read, its abundance says little. V usage is TRBV6-2 or TRBV6-3 and J usage is TRBJ1-1, with unresolved D. The length of the CDR3 is 13 residues. In germline, CDR1 is MNHEY, CDR2 SVGEGT. V was pared by 7 bases and J by 3 bases, with 12 bases between. The CDR3: CASTLQGHTEAFF. The CDR3 DNA follows: TGTGCCAGCACCCTGCAAGGGCACACTGAAGCTTTCTTT.

Of note for this clonotype: Since a much larger clone is just one base distant, this may be a read error. This beta chain lies outside the target of a library built for alpha chains; its clone size means little. The chain couples TRBV7-2 to TRBJ1-5; D not certain. Between the trimmed V and J ends, which lost 5 bases and 5 bases, there was a span of 13 bases. Per germline, CDR1 SGHTA and CDR2 FQGNSA. This CDR3 has 14 residues. CDR3 sequence (DNA): TGTGCCAGCAGCCCTAGACAAGACGATCAGCCCCAGCATTTT. It is translated as CASSPRQDDQPQHF.

In its sample, this clonotype was seen many times. Being off target in a library aimed at alpha chains, this beta chain has a size of little meaning. The chain employs TRBV20-1 and TRBJ2-2, with TRBD1 matching 7 bases. This CDR3 spans 16 amino acids. Germline V lookup: CDR1 DFQATT, CDR2 SNEGSKA (reference sequence). Losses at the gene ends were 5 bases for V and 4 bases for J; bases not matched to a gene: 13. The CDR3: CSAPFGGQSLTGELFF. In DNA, the CDR3 is TGCAGTGCTCCGTTTGGGGGACAGTCCCTCACCGGGGAGCTGTTTTTT.

This clonotype was recorded many times. This beta chain was picked up by a library intended for alpha chains and is off target, so its count carries little meaning. The CDR3 sequence: CSASVGSRQYF. Here the CDR3 DNA reads TGCAGTGCTAGTGTTGGATCCAGGCAGTACTTC. V usage is TRBV20-1 and J usage is TRBJ2-7; D is uncertain. Germline CDR1 and CDR2: DFQATT and SNEGSKA (reference sequence). The CDR3 has 11 residues. V was clipped by 3 bases and J by 9 bases, with 12 bases between them.

This clonotype was observed many times. Within a library made for alpha chains, this beta chain is off target, and its count is uninformative. The genes are TRBV6-2 or TRBV6-3 and TRBJ2-1, with D maybe TRBD1 (5 bases). CDR3 length: 16 residues. CDR1 is MNHEY, CDR2 SVGEGT, per germline. V was trimmed by 0 bases and J by 4 bases, leaving 13 bases between them. The CDR3 spells CASSYSGVRAYNEQFF. DNA for the CDR3: TGTGCCAGCAGTTACTCAGGTGTCAGGGCTTACAATGAGCAGTTCTTC.